The 10 T cell receptor beta chains below were found in one sample sequenced in a study of beta chain features in type 1 diabetes. Expressed TCRB transcripts got sequenced, as all isolated RNA was reverse transcribed. Method: immunoSEQ multiplex PCR; TCRdb's copy keeps in-frame clones and lacks some. This table has roughly 140,000 clones, around 10% appearing once. Sequencing was carried out using central memory CD4+ T cells from blood. These receptors all stem from a man aged 18 to 29 in good health.

V is TRBV18 and J is TRBJ1-5; 9 nucleotides agree with TRBD1. This CDR3 contains 16 residues. CDR1 is KGHSH and CDR2 is LQKENI in the germline V gene. V shed 8 bases and J 2 bases; nucleotides not matched to a gene: 10. The CDR3 nucleotides are TGTGCCAGCGCCCGGGGACAGGGCAGTGGCAATCAGCCCCAGCATTTT. This translates into CASARGQGSGNQPQHF.

V is TRBV28 and J is TRBJ2-5, with a tentative D call TRBD1 (5 bases). CDR1 is MDHEN, CDR2 SYDVKM, per germline. V shed 3 bases and J shed 4 bases, with 18 bases lying between them. The CDR3 is 16 residues long. DNA of the CDR3: TGTGCCAGCAGTTTTCGACAGTCTAATCCCCGAGAGACCCAGTACTTC. This translates into CASSFRQSNPRETQYF.

This clone appeared a few times. For the CDR3, the DNA is TGCGCCAGCCGCCGGACGGCGAACACCGGGGAGCTGTTTTTT. Amino acids: CASRRTANTGELFF. V gene TRBV4-3 combines with J gene TRBJ2-2; D is unclear. CDR3 length equals 14 residues. Trimming cost V 8 bases and J 0 bases, with 10 bases left between them. Germline values: CDR1 LGHNA, CDR2 YSLEER.

This sequence joins TRBV18 and TRBJ1-1; no clear D. Deletions cut 4 bases from V and 3 bases from J, with 15 bases between. Germline V gives CDR1 KGHSH, CDR2 LQKENI. The CDR3 length is 15 residues. DNA for the CDR3: TGTGCCAGCTCACAAAACGGGGTAAGCTACACTGAAGCTTTCTTT. Encoded protein: CASSQNGVSYTEAFF. The full variable domain, completed using reference TRBV18 and TRBJ1-1, is NAGVMQNPRHLVRRRGQEARLRCSPMKGHSHVYWYRQLPEEGLKFMVYLQKENIIDESGMPKERFSAEFPKEGPSILRIQQVVRGDSAAYFCASSQNGVSYTEAFFGQGTRLTVV.

This clone was detected only a few times. The chain recombines TRBV6-5 with TRBJ1-2; perhaps TRBD1 as D (5 bases). The CDR3 has 12 residues. Trimming pared 7 bases from V and 8 bases from J, leaving 14 bases between. CDR1 MNHEY and CDR2 SVGAGI come from the germline V gene. The CDR3 DNA reads TGTGCCAGCACCAGCGGGGGTTACGGCTACACCTTC. Protein sequence: CASTSGGYGYTF.

V is TRBV9 and J is TRBJ2-1; 8 bases align to TRBD1. Germline V CDR1 and CDR2: SGDLS, YYNGEE. V dropped 0 bases and J dropped 7; count of bases not matched to a gene: 6. The CDR3 loop spans 15 amino acids. This CDR3 is CASSVAWQGANEQFF. In DNA, the CDR3 is TGTGCCAGCAGCGTAGCTTGGCAGGGGGCGAATGAGCAGTTCTTC.

This chain joins TRBV2 and TRBJ2-5; 14 nucleotides match TRBD2. CDR3 size: 15 residues. Germline loops: CDR1 SNHLY, CDR2 FYNNEI. The junction had 12 bases not matched to a gene; V was cut back by 7 bases and J by 11 bases. DNA for the CDR3: TGTGCCAGCACTGATCCGGGACTAGCGGGGGTCCCGCAGTACTTC. Residues: CASTDPGLAGVPQYF.

The chain joins TRBV7-2 to TRBJ2-1; 10 nucleotides line up with TRBD2. The germline V gene encodes CDR1 SGHTA and CDR2 FQGNSA. Trimming cost V 6 bases and J 8 bases; bases outside gene matches: 7. The CDR3 runs 14 residues. The CDR3 loop reads CASRLAGNLDEQFF. The CDR3 DNA reads as TGTGCCAGCAGACTAGCGGGAAATCTGGATGAGCAGTTCTTC.

This clone was observed a handful of times. V usage is TRBV7-9 and J usage is TRBJ1-2; the match to TRBD1 covers 8 bases. CDR3 length equals 17 residues. Germline trimming cut 4 bases from V and 6 bases from J; bases unmatched to any gene: 16. Germline V CDR1 and CDR2: SEHNR, FQNEAQ (reference sequence). CDR3 loop: CASSSPQADRVVNGYTF. The CDR3 region has the DNA TGTGCCAGCAGCTCCCCCCAAGCGGACAGGGTTGTTAATGGCTACACCTTC.

The chain combines TRBV6-1 with TRBJ2-2; 7 bases line up with TRBD1. The CDR3 length is 14 residues. CDR1 and CDR2 from the germline V gene are MNHNS and SASEGT. The junction had 3 bases not matched to a gene; V was cut back by 7 bases and J by 1 base. CDR3 coding DNA: TGTGCCAGCAAGGGGGCGCGGAACACCGGGGAGCTGTTTTTT. This sequence encodes CASKGARNTGELFF.